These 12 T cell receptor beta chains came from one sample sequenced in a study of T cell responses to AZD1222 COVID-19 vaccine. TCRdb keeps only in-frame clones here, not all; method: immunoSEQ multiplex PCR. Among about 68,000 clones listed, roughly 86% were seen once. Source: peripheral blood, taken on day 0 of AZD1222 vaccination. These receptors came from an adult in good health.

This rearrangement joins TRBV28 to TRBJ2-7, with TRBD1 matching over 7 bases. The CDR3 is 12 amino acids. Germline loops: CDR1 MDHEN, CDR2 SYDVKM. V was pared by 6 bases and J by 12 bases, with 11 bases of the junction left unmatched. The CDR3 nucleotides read TGTGCCAGCAGCATTCGACAGGGAACGACGTACTTC. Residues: CASSIRQGTTYF.

The CDR3: CASSPTSAGNTIYF. In DNA, the CDR3 is TGCGCCAGCAGCCCGACATCGGCGGGAAACACCATATATTTT. This chain links TRBV5-1 with TRBJ1-3; D is undetermined. V was pared by 4 bases and J by 4 bases, with 12 bases between. The V gene's germline CDR1 is SGHRS and CDR2 YFSETQ. The CDR3 runs to 14 residues.

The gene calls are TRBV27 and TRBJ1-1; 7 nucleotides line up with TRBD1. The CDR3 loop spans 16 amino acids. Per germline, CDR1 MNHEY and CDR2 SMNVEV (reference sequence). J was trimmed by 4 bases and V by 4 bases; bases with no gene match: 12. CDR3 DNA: TGTGCCAGCAGTTCAGGACAGGCATTTACGTCCACTGAAGCTTTCTTT. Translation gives CASSSGQAFTSTEAFF.

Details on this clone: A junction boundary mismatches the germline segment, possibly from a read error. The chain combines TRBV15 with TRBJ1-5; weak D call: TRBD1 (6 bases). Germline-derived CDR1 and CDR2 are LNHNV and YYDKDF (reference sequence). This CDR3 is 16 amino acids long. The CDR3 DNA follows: TGTGCCGCCAGCAGAGATCAACTCGTCCAGGGGCAGCCCCAGCATTTT. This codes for CAASRDQLVQGQPQHF.

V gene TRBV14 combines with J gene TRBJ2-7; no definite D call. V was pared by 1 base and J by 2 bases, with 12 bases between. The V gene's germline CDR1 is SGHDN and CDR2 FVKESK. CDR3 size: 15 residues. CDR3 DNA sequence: TGTGCCAGCAGCCAAGGTGATCTGTTAACCTACGAGCAGTACTTC. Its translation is CASSQGDLLTYEQYF.

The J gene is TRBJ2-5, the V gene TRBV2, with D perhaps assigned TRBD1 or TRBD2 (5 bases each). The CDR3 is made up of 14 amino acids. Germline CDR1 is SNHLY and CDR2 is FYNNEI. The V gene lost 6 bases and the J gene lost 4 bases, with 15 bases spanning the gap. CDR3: CASSEQRGLETQYF. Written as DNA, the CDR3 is TGTGCCAGCAGCGAACAGAGGGGATTAGAGACCCAGTACTTC.

CDR3: CASSRSYSYEQYF. Here the CDR3 DNA reads TGTGCCAGCAGCCGCAGCTACTCATACGAGCAGTACTTC. The V and J genes are TRBV7-8 and TRBJ2-7; the D is unclear. CDR3 size: 13 residues. CDR1 and CDR2 (germline): SGHVS, FQNEAQ. V was pared by 5 bases and J by 4 bases, with 12 bases between.

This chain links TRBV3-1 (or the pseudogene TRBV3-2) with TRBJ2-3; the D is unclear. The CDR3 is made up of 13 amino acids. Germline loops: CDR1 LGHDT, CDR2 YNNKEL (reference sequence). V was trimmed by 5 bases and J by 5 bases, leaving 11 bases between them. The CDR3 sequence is CASSDRLIDTQYF. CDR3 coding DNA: TGTGCCAGCAGCGATCGACTCATAGATACGCAGTATTTT.

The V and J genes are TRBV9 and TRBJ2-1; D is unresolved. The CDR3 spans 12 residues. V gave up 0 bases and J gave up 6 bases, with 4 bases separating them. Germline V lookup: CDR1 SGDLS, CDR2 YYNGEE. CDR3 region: CASSVESNEQFF. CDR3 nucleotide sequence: TGTGCCAGCAGCGTAGAATCCAATGAGCAGTTCTTC.

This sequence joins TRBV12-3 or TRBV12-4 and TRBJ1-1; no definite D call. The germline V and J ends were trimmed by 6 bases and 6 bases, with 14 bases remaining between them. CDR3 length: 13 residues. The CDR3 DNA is TGTGCCAGCAGACCCGGCGGGCTCCCTGAAGCTTTCTTT. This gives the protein CASRPGGLPEAFF.

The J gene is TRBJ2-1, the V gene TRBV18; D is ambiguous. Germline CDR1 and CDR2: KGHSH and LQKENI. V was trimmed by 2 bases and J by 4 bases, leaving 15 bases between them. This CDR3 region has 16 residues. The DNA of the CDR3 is TGTGCCAGCTCACCATTTATGCCCAGTTCATACAATGAGCAGTTCTTC. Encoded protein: CASSPFMPSSYNEQFF.

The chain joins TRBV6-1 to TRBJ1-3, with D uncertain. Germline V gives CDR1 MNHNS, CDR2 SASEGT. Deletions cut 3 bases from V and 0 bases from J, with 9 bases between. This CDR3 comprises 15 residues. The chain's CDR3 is CASSDSPFSGNTIYF. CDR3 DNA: TGTGCCAGCAGTGACAGCCCTTTCTCTGGAAACACCATATATTTT.